Presented here are 22 T cell receptor beta chains from one specimen sequenced in a study of technical replicates of blood from a handful of donors. The method was immunoSEQ multiplex PCR; TCRdb's version includes in-frame clones alone and lacks a portion of them. The sample comprises 75,000 or so clones, 93% of which are singletons, and over 0.4% rests with the top ten. Sequencing was carried out using T cells isolated from PBMCs. Receptor source: a human donor in good health.

This chain uses TRBV4-2 with TRBJ1-5; unclear D gene. V lost 4 bases to trimming and J lost 1 base, with 11 bases between them. The germline gives CDR1 LGHNA, CDR2 YNFKEQ. The CDR3 runs to 15 residues. CDR3 in amino acids: CASSPSTVSNQPQHF. The CDR3 nucleotides read TGTGCCAGCAGCCCATCCACGGTCAGCAATCAGCCCCAGCATTTT.

The chain employs TRBV28 and TRBJ2-5, with 11 bases that match TRBD2. The CDR3 is made up of 15 amino acids. With 5 bases clipped from V and 3 bases from J, the junction kept 5 bases outside the gene matches. CDR1 and CDR2 (germline): MDHEN, SYDVKM. CDR3 in DNA: TGTGCCAGCAGTCTAGCGGGAGGAACCAAAGAGACCCAGTACTTC. Encoded protein: CASSLAGGTKETQYF.

The V gene is TRBV19, the J gene TRBJ1-1; 7 bases match TRBD1. The V and J ends lost 7 bases and 4 bases, in that order; junction bases with no gene match: 3. CDR1 and CDR2 from the germline V gene are LNHDA and SQIVND (reference sequence). The CDR3 totals 12 residues. The CDR3: CASMEGATEAFF. The CDR3 bases are TGTGCCAGTATGGAGGGGGCCACTGAAGCTTTCTTT.

The CDR3 DNA reads as TGTGCCAGCATCCGGGACAGGACAGGGCTCTATGGCTACACCTTC. Protein product: CASIRDRTGLYGYTF. The chain has TRBV28 and TRBJ1-2; 8 positions agree with TRBD1. CDR1 and CDR2 (germline): MDHEN, SYDVKM. With 7 bases clipped from V and 4 bases from J, the junction kept 11 bases outside the gene matches. The CDR3 has 15 residues.

The rearrangement links TRBV30 to TRBJ1-4; perhaps TRBD1 as D (5 bases). V lost 0 bases, J lost 7 bases, and 9 bases lay in between. Looked up from germline, CDR1 is GTSNPN and CDR2 is SVGIG (reference sequence). The CDR3 extends over 13 amino acids. CDR3 protein: CAWSVVGAEKLFF. The CDR3 DNA follows: TGTGCCTGGAGTGTCGTAGGGGCTGAAAAACTGTTTTTT.

V is TRBV27 and J is TRBJ1-2; 9 bases align to TRBD1. The CDR3 consists of 14 residues. V shed 6 bases and J 5 bases; nucleotides not matched to a gene: 7. Germline loops: CDR1 MNHEY, CDR2 SMNVEV (reference sequence). CDR3: CASSSLGQGYGYTF. The CDR3 bases are TGTGCCAGCAGCTCTCTTGGACAGGGGTATGGCTACACCTTC.

The chain combines TRBV6-1 with TRBJ2-5; possible D gene TRBD2, 6 bases. The V end was cut by 4 bases, the J end by 5 bases, with 11 bases between. The CDR3 is 13 residues long. Germline CDR1 MNHNS, CDR2 SASEGT. In DNA form, the CDR3 reads TGTGCCAGCAGTGTTAATCGGGGGGAGACCCAGTACTTC. Its translation is CASSVNRGETQYF.

The chain is built from TRBV7-9 and TRBJ2-7, with D maybe TRBD2 (5 bases). The CDR3 runs to 12 residues. Trimming left V 5 bases short and J 3 bases short, with 8 bases between. Germline assignment: CDR1 SEHNR and CDR2 FQNEAQ (reference sequence). CDR3 amino acids: CASSGSYYEQYF. The DNA of the CDR3 is TGTGCCAGCAGCGGGAGTTACTACGAGCAGTACTTC.

J is TRBJ2-7 and V is TRBV5-1; D is uncertain. The CDR3 covers 13 residues. With 3 bases removed from V and 1 base from J, the gap between germline ends came to 8 bases. Germline values: CDR1 SGHRS, CDR2 YFSETQ. This CDR3 is CASSSGPSYEQYF. The DNA of the CDR3 is TGCGCCAGCAGCTCAGGTCCATCCTACGAGCAGTACTTC.

The chain couples TRBV7-6 to TRBJ1-1, with D tentatively TRBD1 (6 bases). V gave up 5 bases and J gave up 0 bases, with 13 bases separating them. CDR3 length: 15 amino acids. In germline, CDR1 is SGHVS, CDR2 FNYEAQ. The CDR3 sequence is CASSPTGQMNTEAFF. CDR3 DNA: TGTGCCAGCAGCCCAACAGGACAGATGAACACTGAAGCTTTCTTT.

This chain uses TRBV9 with TRBJ1-3; D not resolved. The germline CDR1 and CDR2 sequences are SGDLS and YYNGEE. The CDR3 spans 15 residues. V shed 0 bases and J shed 0 bases, with 7 bases lying between them. The CDR3 protein is CASSVELSSGNTIYF. DNA for the CDR3: TGTGCCAGCAGCGTAGAGCTGAGCTCTGGAAACACCATATATTTT.

This rearrangement joins TRBV10-1 to TRBJ2-1; TRBD1 matches 7 bases. CDR1 is WNHNN and CDR2 is SYGVQD in the germline V gene (reference sequence). V shed 9 bases and J 8 bases; nucleotides not matched to a gene: 7. The CDR3 is 12 residues long. The CDR3: CARHDREHEQFF. In DNA, the CDR3 is TGCGCCAGACATGACAGGGAGCATGAGCAGTTCTTC.

This chain links TRBV29-1 with TRBJ2-7, with 9 bases fitting TRBD2. This CDR3 region has 16 residues. Trimming cost V 3 bases and J 3 bases; bases outside gene matches: 12. The germline gives CDR1 SQVTM, CDR2 ANQGSEA. CDR3 DNA: TGCAGCGTTGAGGGACCAGGCGGGAGGGCCATCTACGAGCAGTACTTC. Protein sequence: CSVEGPGGRAIYEQYF.

The V and J genes are TRBV7-9 and TRBJ1-2; no definite D call. Germline V gene sequence: CDR1 SEHNR, CDR2 FQNEAQ (reference sequence). The length of the CDR3 is 15 residues. Trimming cost V 2 bases and J 2 bases, with 12 bases left between them. This CDR3 is CASSLSGTLNYGYTF. For the CDR3, the DNA is TGTGCCAGCAGCTTAAGCGGCACCTTAAACTATGGCTACACCTTC.

V usage is TRBV2 and J usage is TRBJ2-5, with D possibly TRBD1 on 6 matching bases. Trimming shortened V by 4 bases and J by 2 bases, and 17 bases separated the two germline ends. Germline V lookup: CDR1 SNHLY, CDR2 FYNNEI. This CDR3 region has 16 residues. CDR3 amino acids: CASSGYWTDLQETQYF. Here the CDR3 DNA reads TGTGCCAGCAGTGGGTATTGGACAGATTTACAAGAGACCCAGTACTTC.

The rearrangement uses TRBV4-3 and TRBJ2-7; D is perhaps TRBD1 (5 bases). This CDR3 has 14 residues. The germline gives CDR1 LGHNA, CDR2 YSLEER. V was shortened by 4 bases and J by 6 bases, with 16 bases between the two germline ends. The CDR3 loop is CASSPQGRVGEQYF. In DNA form, the CDR3 reads TGCGCCAGCAGCCCCCAGGGCAGGGTAGGCGAGCAGTACTTC.

The chain links TRBV6-4 to TRBJ2-1, with 10 bases lining up with TRBD1. The CDR3 loop spans 15 amino acids. The J segment lost 11 bases and the V segment lost 3 bases, leaving 10 bases of the junction unmatched. CDR1 is MRHNA, CDR2 SNTAGT, per germline. The CDR3 DNA reads as TGTGCCAGCAGTGAAGGGACAGGGGTTACAGGGCAGCAGTTCTTC. This sequence encodes CASSEGTGVTGQQFF.

This rearrangement joins TRBV18 to TRBJ1-1; D call uncertain. V was cut by 4 bases and J by 1 base, with 4 bases left in between. Germline V gene data show CDR1 as KGHSH and CDR2 as LQKENI. The CDR3 runs 12 residues. In DNA, the CDR3 is TGTGCCAGCTCACGAGGGAACACTGAAGCTTTCTTT. Translating it yields CASSRGNTEAFF.

The J gene is TRBJ1-1, the V gene TRBV5-4, with D perhaps matching TRBD1 (6 bases). Trimming removed 0 bases from V and 3 bases from J, with 15 bases in between. CDR1 and CDR2 from the germline V gene are SGHNT and YYREEE (reference sequence). The CDR3 sequence is 16 residues long. CDR3 loop: CASSLGTAYTYTEAFF. DNA of the CDR3: TGTGCCAGCAGCTTGGGGACAGCCTACACCTACACTGAAGCTTTCTTT.

This chain joins TRBV6-5 and TRBJ2-1; TRBD2 aligns across 7 bases. The CDR3 runs to 14 residues. The germline V gene has CDR1 MNHEY and CDR2 SVGAGI. The V gene end was trimmed by 8 bases and the J gene end by 4 bases; junction bases not matched to a gene: 8. The CDR3 DNA follows: TGTGCCAGCGCAACGGGGGGATATTACAATGAGCAGTTCTTC. This gives the protein CASATGGYYNEQFF.

V gene TRBV4-3 combines with J gene TRBJ2-7, with 9 positions matching TRBD1. The V gene end was trimmed by 4 bases and the J gene end by 3 bases; junction bases not matched to a gene: 4. Germline V gene lookup returns CDR1 LGHNA and CDR2 YSLEER. The CDR3 is 14 residues long. CDR3 sequence reads: CASSLRDRDYEQYF. The CDR3 region has the DNA TGCGCCAGCAGCCTCCGGGACAGGGACTACGAGCAGTACTTC.

This clone appeared a single time. CDR3 sequence: CASSSGQGSTEKLFF. DNA for the CDR3: TGTGCCAGCAGCTCCGGACAGGGATCTACAGAAAAACTGTTTTTT. V usage is TRBV5-6 and J usage is TRBJ1-4; 8 bases fit TRBD1. Germline trimming cut 3 bases from V and 8 bases from J; bases unmatched to any gene: 9. Per germline, CDR1 SGHDT and CDR2 YYEEEE. The length of the CDR3 is 15 residues.